This TCR beta chain was recorded in a study of blood T cell repertoires in COVID-19. On the study more broadly: Sites across the United States, Italy and Spain contributed samples from acute and convalescent COVID-19. Nucleic acid was either cDNA or gDNA, and it came from T cells, B-cell-depleted T cells, or PBMCs.

The V gene end was trimmed by 1 base and the J gene end by 2 bases; junction bases not matched to a gene: 4. The CDR3 runs 16 residues. Germline CDR1 reads KGHSH; CDR2 reads LQKENI. In the source study's methods: Cell counts per sample came from amplifying reference gene primers. Sequenced by immunoSEQ multiplex PCR; TCRdb stores in-frame clones only, minus some. V and J calls plus clone size are reproduced from that table; the DNA served to infer D and trimming. The sample holds about 100,000 clones, approximately 79% seen once. The sequence was obtained from a woman older than 75 with active or convalescent COVID-19. The sample taken for sequencing was peripheral blood. The chain couples TRBV18 to TRBJ2-3; TRBD2 matches at 9 bases. CDR3 nucleotide sequence: TGTGCCAGCTCACCACTCGGGACTAGCCCCACAGATACGCAGTATTTT. Translating gives CASSPLGTSPTDTQYF. The variable domain in full, with the rest retrieved from reference TRBV18 and TRBJ2-3, is NAGVMQNPRHLVRRRGQEARLRCSPMKGHSHVYWYRQLPEEGLKFMVYLQKENIIDESGMPKERFSAEFPKEGPSILRIQQVVRGDSAAYFCASSPLGTSPTDTQYFGPGTRLTVL.